What follows are 14 T cell receptor beta chains derived from one specimen sequenced in a study of patients and donors after allogeneic stem cell transplantation. One entry per CDR3 protein results from TCRdb running MiXCR on the RT-PCR reads. The sample has approximately 170,000 distinct CDR3 sequences; about 30% are singletons. Sequenced: blood, either unsorted or a sorted T cell fraction (not recorded which). The receptors come from a human donor who was either an allogeneic HSCT recipient or a stem cell or donor lymphocyte infusion donor (not recorded which). It is not recorded whose cells these are; they may come from a transplant donor.

The V gene is TRBV5-4, the J gene TRBJ2-1, with 9 nucleotides matching TRBD2. V shed 4 bases and J 2 bases; nucleotides not matched to a gene: 4. CDR1 SGHNT and CDR2 YYREEE come from the germline V gene (reference sequence). The CDR3 is made up of 15 amino acids. This CDR3 is CASSTGTSPYNEQFF. CDR3 bases: TGTGCCAGCAGCACCGGGACTAGCCCCTACAATGAGCAGTTCTTC.

This clonotype has ten or more counts. The chain recombines TRBV15 with TRBJ1-6, with D uncertain. The V gene lost 3 bases and the J gene lost 7 bases, with 4 bases spanning the gap. The CDR3 covers 12 residues. The germline V gene encodes CDR1 LNHNV and CDR2 YYDKDF (reference sequence). CDR3 amino acids: CATSRPNSPLHF. The DNA of the CDR3 is TGTGCCACCAGCAGGCCCAATTCACCCCTCCACTTT.

This clonotype came up a few times. V is TRBV21-1 and J is TRBJ1-5; the listed D gene, TRBD1, was not tested against the DNA. TRBV21-1 is reported as a pseudogene. The CDR3 has 19 amino acids. CDR3 loop: CASSKGAKQVRLRNQPQHF. CDR3 bases: TGTGCCAGCAGCAAAGGGGCGAAACAGGTGCGCCTCCGCAATCAGCCCCAGCATTTT.

The J gene is TRBJ2-7, the V gene TRBV9; D gene ambiguous. V lost 4 bases and J 0 bases, leaving 11 bases between the germline ends. This CDR3 region has 14 residues. Germline V gives CDR1 SGDLS, CDR2 YYNGEE. This CDR3 reads CASSPSASSYEQYF. CDR3 nucleotide sequence: TGTGCCAGCAGCCCCAGCGCGAGCTCCTACGAGCAGTACTTC.

This clonotype was observed a few times. V and J are TRBV5-4 and TRBJ1-2; 10 positions match TRBD1. Per the germline V gene, CDR1 is SGHNT and CDR2 is YYREEE (reference sequence). Germline trimming cut 4 bases from V and 4 bases from J; bases unmatched to any gene: 10. The CDR3 extends over 16 amino acids. The CDR3 spells CASSLLFGTGAYGYTF. The DNA of the CDR3 is TGTGCCAGCAGCCTACTTTTCGGGACAGGGGCCTATGGCTACACCTTC.

The V gene is TRBV29-1, the J gene TRBJ2-7; 13 bases are shared with TRBD2. The CDR3 extends over 14 amino acids. With V trimmed by 6 bases and J by 4 bases, 6 bases remained unmatched. Germline CDR1 SQVTM, CDR2 ANQGSEA. This CDR3 reads CSVWTSGRTYEQYF. For the CDR3, the DNA is TGCAGCGTATGGACTAGCGGGAGAACTTACGAGCAGTACTTC.

The chain links TRBV14 to TRBJ2-3; 10 bases align to TRBD2. CDR3 size: 15 residues. The V and J ends lost 3 bases and 4 bases, in that order; junction bases with no gene match: 4. CDR1 SGHDN and CDR2 FVKESK come from the germline V gene. This chain's CDR3 is CASSQLAGVSDTQYF. The DNA of the CDR3 is TGTGCCAGCAGCCAGCTAGCGGGAGTTTCAGATACGCAGTATTTT. The whole variable domain, filled in from reference TRBV14 and TRBJ2-3, reads EAGVTQFPSHSVIEKGQTVTLRCDPISGHDNLYWYRRVMGKEIKFLLHFVKESKQDESGMPNNRFLAERTGGTYSTLKVQPAELEDSGVYFCASSQLAGVSDTQYFGPGTRLTVL.

This clonotype has more than one count but fewer than ten. The chain uses TRBV5-5 and TRBJ1-5; D is possibly TRBD1 (6 bases). CDR1 and CDR2 from the germline V gene are SGHKS and YYEKEE (reference sequence). Between the trimmed V and J ends, which lost 2 bases and 4 bases, there was a span of 16 bases. This CDR3 has 16 amino acids. The CDR3, as DNA: TGTGCCAGCAGCTTTTATGCGAGTCAGGGGAATCAGCCCCAGCATTTT. It encodes CASSFYASQGNQPQHF.

In its sample, this clonotype was seen a few times. The V gene is TRBV7-9, the J gene TRBJ2-7; D is uncertain. CDR3 size: 14 residues. V lost 2 bases and J lost 0, with 8 bases in between. Germline V CDR1 and CDR2: SEHNR, FQNEAQ (reference sequence). CDR3 sequence (DNA): TGTGCCAGCAGCTTAACGCGCAGCTCCTACGAGCAGTACTTC. It codes for CASSLTRSSYEQYF.

Ten or more counts support this clonotype. This chain connects TRBV15 to TRBJ1-6, with 9 bases fitting TRBD1. Per germline, CDR1 LNHNV and CDR2 YYDKDF (reference sequence). CDR3 length equals 16 residues. J gave up 2 bases and V 3 bases, and 2 bases lay outside the gene matches. This chain's CDR3 is CATSSGQGTYNSPLHF. The DNA for the CDR3 is TGTGCCACCAGCAGTGGACAGGGGACCTATAATTCACCCCTCCACTTT.

The rearrangement uses TRBV5-1 and TRBJ1-6; 7 positions agree with TRBD1. J lost 5 bases, V lost 3 bases, and 8 bases had no gene match. The CDR3 loop spans 16 amino acids. CDR1 is SGHRS and CDR2 is YFSETQ in the germline V gene. Here the CDR3 reads CASSSSGTVDNSPLHF. CDR3 DNA sequence: TGCGCCAGCAGCTCTTCCGGGACAGTGGATAATTCACCCCTCCACTTT.

In this sample, this clonotype turned up a few times. The chain is built from TRBV21-1 and TRBJ2-5; the D call of TRBD1 is as the table states it, not checked on the DNA. TRBV21-1 is tagged as a pseudogene. The CDR3 is 14 residues long. CDR3 amino acids: CATRAPTPRETQYF. CDR3 DNA sequence: TGTGCCACCCGGGCCCCAACCCCCCGAGAGACCCAGTACTTC.

CDR3: CASSLGLFNEQFF. In DNA, the CDR3 is TGTGCCAGCAGTCTGGGACTCTTCAATGAGCAGTTCTTC. The chain has TRBV6-2 or TRBV6-3 and TRBJ2-1, with a possible D match to TRBD2 (6 bases). The CDR3 runs 13 residues. V was cut by 5 bases and J by 6 bases, with 11 bases left in between. Germline-derived CDR1 and CDR2 are MNHEY and SVGEGT.

The CDR3 region has the DNA TGCGCCAGCAGCCAAGAGCCCCGGGACCTGGGAGAAAAACTGTTTTTT. Translating it yields CASSQEPRDLGEKLFF. This chain uses TRBV4-3 with TRBJ1-4; D may be TRBD1 (5 bases). The V end lost 0 bases, the J end lost 8 bases, and 16 bases lay between the germline ends. The germline V gene encodes CDR1 LGHNA and CDR2 YSLEER. There are 16 residues in the CDR3.